A single sample gave rise to the 20 T cell receptor beta chains below, sequenced in a study of neurological immune-mediated disorders. TCRdb itself ran the 5' RACE reads through MiXCR, one entry per CDR3 protein. The sample records tens of thousands of distinct CDR3 sequences, about 3.7% being singletons. The sequenced sample was PBMCs. The receptor source for this set is a man in his forties or fifties with multiple sclerosis.

This rearrangement joins TRBV19 to TRBJ2-3; D perhaps matches TRBD2 (6 bases). The ends were cut back, 5 bases at V and 3 bases at J, with 21 bases in the middle. Germline CDR1 and CDR2: LNHDA and SQIVND (reference sequence). This CDR3 has 17 amino acids. CDR3 region: CASSSAPGLKATDTQYF. The CDR3 DNA reads TGTGCCAGTAGTTCGGCCCCGGGACTTAAGGCGACAGATACGCAGTATTTT.

This clonotype was seen at least ten times. The chain carries TRBV12-3 or TRBV12-4 and TRBJ1-1; D is perhaps TRBD1 (5 bases). There are 12 residues in the CDR3. V lost 5 bases to trimming and J lost 3 bases, with 7 bases between them. Here the CDR3 reads CASSPGHTEAFF. The CDR3 coding sequence is TGTGCCAGCAGTCCAGGGCACACTGAAGCTTTCTTT.

This clonotype was seen ten or more times. V and J are TRBV12-3 or TRBV12-4 and TRBJ2-3; 7 nucleotides align to TRBD1. V lost 6 bases and J lost 3; bases outside the gene matches: 9. The CDR3 consists of 15 residues. The CDR3 DNA reads as TGTGCCAGCAGCGAGGAGACAGGGCGTACAGATACGCAGTATTTT. Protein: CASSEETGRTDTQYF.

There are many counts of this clonotype. The chain couples TRBV20-1 to TRBJ1-2; 8 nucleotides match TRBD1. V lost 5 bases to trimming and J lost 5 bases; unmatched junction nucleotides: 4. CDR1 is DFQATT and CDR2 is SNEGSKA in the germline V gene (reference sequence). The CDR3 length is 12 residues. In DNA form, the CDR3 reads TGCAGTGCTCTGGACAGGGAGTATGGCTACACCTTC. Translated: CSALDREYGYTF.

The sample holds many counts of this clonotype. The chain employs TRBV20-1 and TRBJ1-2; D might be TRBD1 (6 bases). Trimming left V 0 bases short and J 4 bases short, with 12 bases between. This CDR3 is built from 14 residues. Germline CDR1 DFQATT, CDR2 SNEGSKA (reference sequence). CDR3 loop: CSARDVRGGYGYTF. CDR3 bases: TGCAGTGCTAGAGATGTAAGGGGGGGCTATGGCTACACCTTC.

This clonotype was found many times. The chain couples TRBV20-1 to TRBJ1-1; D is uncertain. V dropped 3 bases and J dropped 4 bases, with 24 bases sitting between them. Germline V gives CDR1 DFQATT, CDR2 SNEGSKA (reference sequence). The length of the CDR3 is 17 residues. Here the CDR3 DNA reads TGCAGTGCTAGTTCGCTTGATGGGGTCCCAAGGATCACTGAAGCTTTCTTT. Amino acid sequence: CSASSLDGVPRITEAFF.

The table lists this clonotype with many counts. DNA of the CDR3: TGTGCCAGCAGTAGCATCAGGGCAGTGCAGTTCTTC. This sequence encodes CASSSIRAVQFF. The rearrangement links TRBV6-1 to TRBJ2-1; perhaps TRBD1 as D (5 bases). CDR1 MNHNS and CDR2 SASEGT come from the germline V gene. V lost 5 bases, J lost 12 bases, and 14 bases lay in between. The CDR3 totals 12 residues.

This clonotype was seen many times. The rearrangement links TRBV3-1 to TRBJ2-3, with 8 bases aligning to TRBD2. Germline CDR1 and CDR2: LGHDT and YNNKEL (reference sequence). J was trimmed by 3 bases and V by 7 bases; bases with no gene match: 12. The CDR3 is 16 amino acids. This CDR3 reads CASTPLAGGRTDTQYF. The CDR3 DNA is TGTGCCAGCACCCCCCTCGCGGGGGGCAGGACAGATACGCAGTATTTT.

This clonotype was seen repeatedly, ten times or more. The gene calls are TRBV27 and TRBJ1-5, with 7 bases that match TRBD1. The CDR3 sequence is 14 residues long. J gave up 9 bases and V 8 bases, and 13 bases lay outside the gene matches. Germline-derived CDR1 and CDR2 are MNHEY and SMNVEV (reference sequence). The CDR3: CASGPRQGFRPQHF. CDR3 in DNA: TGTGCCAGCGGGCCGCGACAGGGCTTTCGGCCCCAGCATTTT.

There are many counts of this clonotype. The rearrangement links TRBV29-1 to TRBJ2-7; possible D gene TRBD2, 7 bases. Trimming took 1 base from V and 6 from J, leaving 10 bases between them. Germline V gene data show CDR1 as SQVTM and CDR2 as ANQGSEA. This CDR3 region has 12 residues. This CDR3 reads CSVEVGGVEQYF. CDR3 nucleotides: TGCAGCGTTGAAGTAGGGGGGGTCGAGCAGTACTTC.

The chain combines TRBV11-2 with TRBJ2-5; 11 bases line up with TRBD2. Germline V lookup: CDR1 SGHAT, CDR2 FQNNGV. The V segment lost 5 bases and the J segment 3 bases; nucleotides outside the gene matches: 8. The CDR3 is 16 residues long. The CDR3 protein is CASSGYRGLAEETQYF. The CDR3 region has the DNA TGTGCCAGCAGCGGTTACCGGGGACTAGCGGAAGAGACCCAGTACTTC.

This clonotype was recorded many times. The CDR3 DNA reads as TGTGCCAGCACTACAAGCGGGGAGGGCGCAGATACGCAGTATTTT. It codes for CASTTSGEGADTQYF. The J gene is TRBJ2-3, the V gene TRBV12-3 or TRBV12-4, with TRBD2 matching 7 bases. With V trimmed by 7 bases and J by 4 bases, 11 bases remained unmatched. The CDR3 has 15 amino acids.

The table lists this clonotype with many counts. This chain uses TRBV19 with TRBJ2-2, with no clear D. V lost 9 bases and J 9 bases, leaving 11 bases between the germline ends. There are 11 residues in the CDR3. The germline V gene has CDR1 LNHDA and CDR2 SQIVND (reference sequence). The DNA of the CDR3 is TGTGCCAGCGGGCTATATCGGGAGCTGTTTTTT. Translating gives CASGLYRELFF.

This clonotype has at least ten counts. CDR3 nucleotides: TGTGCCAGCAGCTTATCGCTAGCGGGGACAGATACGCAGTATTTT. Its translation is CASSLSLAGTDTQYF. The chain carries TRBV7-6 and TRBJ2-3; 9 nucleotides line up with TRBD2. Germline V lookup: CDR1 SGHVS, CDR2 FNYEAQ. The CDR3 loop spans 15 amino acids. V shed 2 bases and J 3 bases; nucleotides not matched to a gene: 3.

This clonotype was counted ten times or more. V is TRBV20-1 and J is TRBJ2-1, with TRBD2 as a possible D gene (5 bases). Germline CDR1 reads DFQATT; CDR2 reads SNEGSKA (reference sequence). The CDR3 runs 13 residues. Trimming removed 3 bases from V and 5 bases from J, with 11 bases in between. CDR3 sequence: CSASPTNHNEQFF. The CDR3 region has the DNA TGCAGTGCTAGCCCGACTAACCACAATGAGCAGTTCTTC.

The chain links TRBV5-1 to TRBJ2-3, with 9 bases that match TRBD1. The CDR3 spans 13 residues. Germline V gene sequence: CDR1 SGHRS, CDR2 YFSETQ. V gave up 10 bases and J gave up 6 bases; unmatched junction bases: 9. This CDR3 reads CASRDREGDTQYF. Written as DNA, the CDR3 is TGCGCCTCCCGGGACAGGGAGGGGGATACGCAGTATTTT.

This clonotype was observed many times. The chain couples TRBV2 to TRBJ2-5; maybe TRBD1 (6 bases). The CDR3 sequence is 14 residues long. Germline-derived CDR1 and CDR2 are SNHLY and FYNNEI. The ends were cut back, 4 bases at V and 1 base at J, with 10 bases in the middle. CDR3 DNA: TGTGCCAGCAGTGCGGGACACCGCCAAGAGACCCAGTACTTC. Translation gives CASSAGHRQETQYF.

This clonotype showed up many times. This sequence joins TRBV6-5 and TRBJ1-2; 7 bases map to TRBD1. There are 11 residues in the CDR3. The junction had 5 bases not matched to a gene; V was cut back by 10 bases and J by 6 bases. Germline V CDR1 and CDR2: MNHEY, SVGAGI. The CDR3 nucleotides are TGTGCCATAAAGACAGGGAATGGCTACACCTTC. Protein product: CAIKTGNGYTF.

This clonotype showed up many times. V usage is TRBV29-1 and J usage is TRBJ2-7; 8 positions agree with TRBD2. This CDR3 comprises 14 residues. CDR1 SQVTM and CDR2 ANQGSEA come from the germline V gene. The V segment lost 3 bases and the J segment 1 base; nucleotides outside the gene matches: 5. The CDR3, as DNA: TGCAGCGTTGATCGGGGGGGGGGATCCTACGAGCAGTACTTC. Protein: CSVDRGGGSYEQYF.

This clonotype was detected ten times or more. The chain recombines TRBV10-3 with TRBJ2-5, with D perhaps assigned TRBD1 or TRBD2 (5 bases each). Germline assignment: CDR1 ENHRY and CDR2 SYGVKD. With 4 bases removed from V and 5 bases from J, the gap between germline ends came to 20 bases. There are 16 residues in the CDR3. The CDR3 loop reads CAISAMVGGVEETQYF. The CDR3 DNA follows: TGTGCCATCAGTGCAATGGTTGGGGGAGTCGAGGAGACCCAGTACTTC.